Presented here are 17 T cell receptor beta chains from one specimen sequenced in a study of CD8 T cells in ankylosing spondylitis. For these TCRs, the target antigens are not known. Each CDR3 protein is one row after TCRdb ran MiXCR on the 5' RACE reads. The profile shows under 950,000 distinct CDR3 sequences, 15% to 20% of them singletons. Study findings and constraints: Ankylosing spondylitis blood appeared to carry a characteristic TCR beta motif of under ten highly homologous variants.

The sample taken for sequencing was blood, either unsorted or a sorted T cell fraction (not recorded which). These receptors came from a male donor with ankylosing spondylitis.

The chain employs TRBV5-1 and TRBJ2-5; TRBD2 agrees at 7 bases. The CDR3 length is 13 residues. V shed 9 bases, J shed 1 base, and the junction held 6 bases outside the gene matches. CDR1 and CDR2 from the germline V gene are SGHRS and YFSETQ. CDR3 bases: TGCGCCACCAGTAGCGGGTCCCAAGAGACCCAGTACTTC. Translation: CATSSGSQETQYF.

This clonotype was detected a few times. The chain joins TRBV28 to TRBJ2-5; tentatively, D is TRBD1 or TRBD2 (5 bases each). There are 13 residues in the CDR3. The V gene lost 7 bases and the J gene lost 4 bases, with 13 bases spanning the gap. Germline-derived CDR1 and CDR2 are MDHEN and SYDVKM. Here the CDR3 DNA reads TGTGCCAGCACTATTGGGGACGGAGAGACCCAGTACTTC. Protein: CASTIGDGETQYF.

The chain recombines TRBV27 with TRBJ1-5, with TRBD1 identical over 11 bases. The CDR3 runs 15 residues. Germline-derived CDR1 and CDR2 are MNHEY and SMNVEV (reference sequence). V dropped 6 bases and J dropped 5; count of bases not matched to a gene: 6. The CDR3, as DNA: TGTGCCAGCAGCCCGGGACAGGGGGTCGATCAGCCCCAGCATTTT. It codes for CASSPGQGVDQPQHF.

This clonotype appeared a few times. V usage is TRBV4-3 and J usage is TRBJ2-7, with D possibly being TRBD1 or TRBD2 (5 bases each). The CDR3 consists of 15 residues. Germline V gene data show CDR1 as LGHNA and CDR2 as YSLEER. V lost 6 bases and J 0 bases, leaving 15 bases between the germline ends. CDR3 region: CASSQGRESSYEQYF. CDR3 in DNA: TGCGCCAGCAGTCAGGGACGCGAGAGCTCCTACGAGCAGTACTTC.

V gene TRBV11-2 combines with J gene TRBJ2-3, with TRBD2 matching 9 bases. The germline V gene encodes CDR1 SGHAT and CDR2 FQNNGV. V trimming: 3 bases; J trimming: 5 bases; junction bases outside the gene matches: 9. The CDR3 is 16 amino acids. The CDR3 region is CASSLLAGGLGDTQYF. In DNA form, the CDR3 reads TGTGCCAGCAGCTTGTTGGCGGGGGGGCTTGGAGATACGCAGTATTTT.

CDR3: CASSQDKGWTEAFF. The CDR3 DNA is TGCGCCAGCAGCCAAGATAAAGGGTGGACTGAAGCTTTCTTT. The chain has TRBV4-3 and TRBJ1-1; D is unresolved. V shed 0 bases and J shed 5 bases, with 10 bases lying between them. The CDR3 runs 14 residues. Per germline, CDR1 LGHNA and CDR2 YSLEER.

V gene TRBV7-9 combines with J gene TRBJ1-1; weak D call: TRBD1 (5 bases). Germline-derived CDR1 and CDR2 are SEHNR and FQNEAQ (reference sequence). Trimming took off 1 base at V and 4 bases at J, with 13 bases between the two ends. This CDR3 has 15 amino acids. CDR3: CASSLGSHRPTEAFF. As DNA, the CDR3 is TGTGCCAGCAGCTTAGGTTCCCACAGGCCCACTGAAGCTTTCTTT.

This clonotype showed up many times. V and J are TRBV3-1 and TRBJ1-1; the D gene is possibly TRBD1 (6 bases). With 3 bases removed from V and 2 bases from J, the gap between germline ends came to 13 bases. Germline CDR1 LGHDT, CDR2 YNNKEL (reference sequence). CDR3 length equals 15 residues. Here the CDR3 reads CASSQVGTPNTEAFF. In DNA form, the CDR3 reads TGTGCCAGCAGCCAGGTCGGGACACCCAACACTGAAGCTTTCTTT.

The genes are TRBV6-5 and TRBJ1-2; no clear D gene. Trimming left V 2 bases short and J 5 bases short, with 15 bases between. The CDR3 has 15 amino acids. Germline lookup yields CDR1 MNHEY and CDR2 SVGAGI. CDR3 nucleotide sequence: TGTGCCAGCAGTTACCTGGGCATGCCCGGGTATGGCTACACCTTC. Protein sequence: CASSYLGMPGYGYTF.

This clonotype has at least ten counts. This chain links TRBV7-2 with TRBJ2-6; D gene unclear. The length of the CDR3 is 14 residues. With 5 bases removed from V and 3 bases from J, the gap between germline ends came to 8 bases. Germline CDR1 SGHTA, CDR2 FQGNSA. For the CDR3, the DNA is TGTGCCAGCAGCCCCTGGTATGGGGCCAACGTCCTGACTTTC. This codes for CASSPWYGANVLTF.

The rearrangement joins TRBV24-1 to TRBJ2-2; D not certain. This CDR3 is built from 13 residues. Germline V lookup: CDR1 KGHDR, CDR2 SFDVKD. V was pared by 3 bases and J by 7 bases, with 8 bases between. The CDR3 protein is CATSDRARGELFF. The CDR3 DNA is TGTGCCACCAGTGATCGGGCCCGCGGGGAGCTGTTTTTT.

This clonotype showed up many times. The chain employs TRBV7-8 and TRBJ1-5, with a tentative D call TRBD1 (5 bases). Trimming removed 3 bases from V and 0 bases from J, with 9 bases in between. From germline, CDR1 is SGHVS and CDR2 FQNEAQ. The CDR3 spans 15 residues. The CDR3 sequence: CASSLGRNSNQPQHF. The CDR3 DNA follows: TGTGCCAGCAGCTTGGGACGGAATAGCAATCAGCCCCAGCATTTT.

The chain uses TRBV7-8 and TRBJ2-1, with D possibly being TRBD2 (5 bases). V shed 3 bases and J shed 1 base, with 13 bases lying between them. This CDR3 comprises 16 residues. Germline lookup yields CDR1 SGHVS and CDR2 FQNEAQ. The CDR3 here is CASSFLAMGSYNEQFF. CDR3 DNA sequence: TGTGCCAGCAGCTTCTTAGCGATGGGGTCCTACAATGAGCAGTTCTTC.

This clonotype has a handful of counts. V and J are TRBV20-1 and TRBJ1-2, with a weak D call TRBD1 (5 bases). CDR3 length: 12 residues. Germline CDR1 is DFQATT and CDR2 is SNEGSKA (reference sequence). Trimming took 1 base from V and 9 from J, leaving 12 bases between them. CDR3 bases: TGCAGTGCTAGAGCTCAGGGTGGTAGCTACACCTTC. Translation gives CSARAQGGSYTF.

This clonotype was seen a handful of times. The CDR3 region is CASSQVLELGSVETQYF. CDR3 in DNA: TGCGCCAGCAGCCAAGTGCTCGAGCTCGGTTCGGTAGAGACCCAGTACTTC. The V and J genes are TRBV4-3 and TRBJ2-5; D gene unclear. The CDR3 spans 17 residues. CDR1 and CDR2 from the germline V gene are LGHNA and YSLEER. V was pared by 1 base and J by 4 bases, with 19 bases between.

The CDR3: CATSRGQPGQGDYEQYF. Written as DNA, the CDR3 is TGTGCCACCAGCAGAGGCCAGCCGGGACAGGGCGACTACGAGCAGTACTTC. The V call is TRBV15, the J call TRBJ2-7; 9 nucleotides match TRBD1. Per germline, CDR1 LNHNV and CDR2 YYDKDF (reference sequence). Trimming cost V 1 base and J 3 bases; bases outside gene matches: 10. This CDR3 has 17 amino acids.

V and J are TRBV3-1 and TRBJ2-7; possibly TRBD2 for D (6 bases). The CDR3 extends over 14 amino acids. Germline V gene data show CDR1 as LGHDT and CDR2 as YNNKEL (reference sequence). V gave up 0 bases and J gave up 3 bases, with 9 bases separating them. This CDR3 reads CASSQDTSIYEQYF. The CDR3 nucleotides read TGTGCCAGCAGCCAAGATACTAGCATCTACGAGCAGTACTTC.